The 30 T cell receptor beta chains presented below share a single source sample, sequenced in a study of T cell repertoires in cytomegalovirus infection (dated by TCRdb to between 2018 and 2020). The sample was run on an Illumina HiSeq 1500. Through fastp at Q25 and MiXCR, TCRdb rebuilt clones from the public reads, retaining in-frame beta chains. Each entry is one CDR3 protein sequence, shown with its most common DNA and genes. The sample table lists 250,000 to 300,000 distinct CDR3 sequences, over 8% of them with a count of one. Roughly 15% of the sample is taken by the ten largest. The specimen was PBMCs. Every receptor here comes from a human donor in good health (CMV status not recorded). Some clones in this sample may be carry-over from other donors' samples.

At least ten counts were recorded for this clonotype. The chain is built from TRBV6-1 and TRBJ1-5, with D possibly matching TRBD1 (5 bases). This CDR3 contains 13 residues. CDR1 MNHNS and CDR2 SASEGT come from the germline V gene. Trimming took 7 bases from V and 3 from J, leaving 10 bases between them. The CDR3 loop is CASNGHSNQPQHF. DNA for the CDR3: TGTGCCAGCAATGGACATTCCAATCAGCCCCAGCATTTT.

In this sample, this clonotype turned up many times. At one boundary the junction diverges from the germline segment, which might be a read error. V usage is TRBV7-2 and J usage is TRBJ1-5, with D maybe TRBD1 (5 bases). The CDR3 spans 15 residues. Germline V gene sequence: CDR1 SGHTA, CDR2 FQGNSA. The CDR3 sequence: CASSLGGYSDQPQHF. The CDR3 nucleotides are TGTGCCAGCAGCTTAGGGGGGTATAGCGATCAGCCCCAGCATTTT.

This clonotype was seen repeatedly, ten times or more. The chain uses TRBV7-9 and TRBJ2-1; weak D call: TRBD1 (6 bases). Germline loops: CDR1 SEHNR, CDR2 FQNEAQ (reference sequence). Between the trimmed V and J ends, which lost 5 bases and 5 bases, there was a span of 13 bases. The CDR3 length is 14 residues. For the CDR3, the DNA is TGTGCCAGCAGCGTACAGGGCCAAAACAATGAGCAGTTCTTC. Amino acid sequence: CASSVQGQNNEQFF.

This clonotype was seen ten or more times. The chain employs TRBV19 and TRBJ1-2; 7 nucleotides align to TRBD1. Germline V gene sequence: CDR1 LNHDA, CDR2 SQIVND (reference sequence). Germline trimming cut 7 bases from V and 5 bases from J; bases unmatched to any gene: 4. This CDR3 has 12 residues. The CDR3 nucleotides are TGTGCCAGTATGGGACAGCCGTATGGCTACACCTTC. This sequence encodes CASMGQPYGYTF.

This clonotype was detected only a few times. This chain uses TRBV11-2 with TRBJ1-5; D not resolved. Per germline, CDR1 SGHAT and CDR2 FQNNGV. Trimming removed 1 base at V and 6 bases at J, with 16 bases between. The CDR3 consists of 16 residues. The CDR3, as DNA: TGTGCCAGCAGCTTAGGTCGATCGGGAGTCGGTCAGCCCCAGCATTTT. Translating gives CASSLGRSGVGQPQHF.

This clonotype was seen only a few times. The genes are TRBV5-5 and TRBJ1-4, with a possible D match to TRBD1 (6 bases). Germline CDR1 is SGHKS and CDR2 is YYEKEE (reference sequence). V gave up 4 bases and J gave up 2 bases, with 24 bases separating them. The CDR3 loop spans 19 amino acids. CDR3 in amino acids: CASSPLSTGGASTNEKLFF. CDR3 sequence (DNA): TGTGCCAGCAGCCCTTTGTCGACGGGGGGCGCATCGACTAATGAAAAACTGTTTTTT.

This clonotype was counted at least ten times. The chain recombines TRBV7-9 with TRBJ1-2; maybe TRBD1 (6 bases). V was trimmed by 1 base and J by 8 bases, leaving 20 bases between them. The CDR3 runs 16 residues. In germline, CDR1 is SEHNR, CDR2 FQNEAQ (reference sequence). Written as DNA, the CDR3 is TGTGCCAGCAGCTTAGGGTCGGGCAGGGGAACGATCGGCTACACCTTC. It yields the protein CASSLGSGRGTIGYTF.

The sample holds many counts of this clonotype. The chain employs TRBV7-2 and TRBJ1-2; 11 bases match TRBD1. V lost 5 bases and J lost 7; bases outside the gene matches: 9. Germline V lookup: CDR1 SGHTA, CDR2 FQGNSA. This CDR3 has 15 residues. The CDR3 DNA reads as TGTGCCAGCAGCCTCTATTGGGACAGGGGGTCTGGCTACACCTTC. Its protein product is CASSLYWDRGSGYTF.

The chain has TRBV12-3 or TRBV12-4 and TRBJ1-1; maybe TRBD1 (6 bases). The CDR3 covers 14 residues. Trimming stripped 6 bases from V and 0 bases from J, with 11 bases between. The CDR3 is CASRSQGMNTEAFF. The CDR3, as DNA: TGTGCCAGCAGGTCACAGGGCATGAACACTGAAGCTTTCTTT.

As concerns this clonotype: This may be a read error, as it is one base from a much larger clone. V usage is TRBV6-2 or TRBV6-3 and J usage is TRBJ2-5; D may match TRBD1 or TRBD2 (5 bases each). This CDR3 contains 15 residues. Germline V gene lookup returns CDR1 MNHEY and CDR2 SVGEGT. CDR3: CASSSSGTSQETQHF. The CDR3 bases are TGTGCCAGCAGTTCTTCCGGGACCAGTCAAGAGACCCAGCACTTC.

This clonotype was seen more than once but under ten times. The genes are TRBV24-1 and TRBJ2-1; 9 nucleotides line up with TRBD1. V lost 8 bases, J lost 8 bases, and 15 bases stayed unmatched. The CDR3 runs 16 residues. Germline assignment: CDR1 KGHDR and CDR2 SFDVKD. Written as DNA, the CDR3 is TGTGCCACCACCTCTGGGGGGACAGGGAACCCCCATGAGCAGTTCTTC. Translated, it gives CATTSGGTGNPHEQFF.

The chain recombines TRBV7-8 with TRBJ1-5; unclear D gene. V lost 1 base to trimming and J lost 5 bases, with 9 bases between them. The CDR3 consists of 14 residues. CDR1 is SGHVS, CDR2 FQNEAQ, per germline. The CDR3: CASSLGTADQPQHF. The CDR3 region has the DNA TGTGCCAGCAGCTTAGGAACGGCCGATCAGCCCCAGCATTTT.

The V and J genes are TRBV6-2 or TRBV6-3 and TRBJ2-7; 7 bases fit TRBD1. With 7 bases clipped from V and 2 bases from J, the junction kept 5 bases outside the gene matches. Per the germline V gene, CDR1 is MNHEY and CDR2 is SVGEGT. This CDR3 contains 13 residues. The CDR3 loop reads CASTKTGTYEQYF. As DNA, the CDR3 is TGTGCCAGCACCAAGACAGGGACCTACGAGCAGTACTTC.

The gene calls are TRBV5-8 and TRBJ2-2, with TRBD2 identical over 13 bases. After removal of 3 bases from V and 4 bases from J, the junction contained 3 bases not matched to a gene. The germline CDR1 and CDR2 sequences are SGHTS and YDEGEE. The CDR3 consists of 16 residues. The CDR3 DNA sequence: TGTGCCAGCAGCTGGACTAGCGGGGGAGTCACCGGGGAGCTGTTTTTT. Protein product: CASSWTSGGVTGELFF. Variable domain in full (rest from reference TRBV5-8 and TRBJ2-2): EAGVTQSPTHLIKTRGQQATLRCSPISGHTSVYWYQQALGLGLQFLLWYDEGEERNRGNFPPRFSGRQFPNYSSELNVNALELEDSALYLCASSWTSGGVTGELFFGEGSRLTVL.

The V and J genes are TRBV2 and TRBJ1-2; D is undetermined. V was cut by 4 bases and J by 2 bases, with 8 bases left in between. This CDR3 has 13 residues. The germline V gene has CDR1 SNHLY and CDR2 FYNNEI. The CDR3 coding sequence is TGTGCCAGCAGTGGGACGGGGAACTATGGCTACACCTTC. This gives the protein CASSGTGNYGYTF.

CDR3 DNA: TGTGCCAGTAGTATTACCGGGGGCAAGGAGCTGTTTTTT. This sequence encodes CASSITGGKELFF. The gene calls are TRBV19 and TRBJ2-2; D may be TRBD1 or TRBD2 (6 bases each). Germline V gives CDR1 LNHDA, CDR2 SQIVND (reference sequence). Trimming removed 3 bases from V and 10 bases from J, with 12 bases in between. This CDR3 contains 13 residues. The full variable domain, in which reference TRBV19 and TRBJ2-2 provide the parts outside the CDR3, is DGGITQSPKYLFRKEGQNVTLSCEQNLNHDAMYWYRQDPGQGLRLIYYSQIVNDFQKGDIAEGYSVSREKKESFPLTVTSAQKNPTAFYLCASSITGGKELFFGEGSRLTVL.

This clonotype was seen at least ten times. CDR3 in DNA: TGTGCCAGCAGCTTAGGTCCCAGCGCCTACGAGCAGTACTTC. Translation gives CASSLGPSAYEQYF. The rearrangement uses TRBV7-4 and TRBJ2-7; no firm D call. Trimming pared 1 base from V and 2 bases from J, leaving 9 bases between. The V gene's germline CDR1 is SGHVT and CDR2 SQSDAQ. There are 14 residues in the CDR3. The variable domain in full, completed from reference TRBV7-4 and TRBJ2-7, reads GAGVSQSPRYKVAKRGRDVALRCDSISGHVTLYWYRQTLGQGSEVLTYSQSDAQRDKSGRPSGRFSAERPERSVSTLKIQRTEQGDSAVYLCASSLGPSAYEQYFGPGTRLTVT.

This clonotype was observed at least ten times. The rearrangement joins TRBV5-6 to TRBJ2-1; 11 bases match TRBD2. With 4 bases clipped from V and 10 bases from J, the junction kept 7 bases outside the gene matches. The germline gives CDR1 SGHDT, CDR2 YYEEEE. This CDR3 comprises 14 residues. Here the CDR3 reads CASSRPLAGDEQFF. CDR3 bases: TGTGCCAGCAGCCGACCACTAGCGGGAGACGAGCAGTTCTTC.

Ten or more counts support this clonotype. CDR3 amino acids: CASSLIGSQSPLHF. The CDR3 DNA is TGTGCCAGCAGCTTAATAGGGAGTCAATCACCCCTCCACTTT. This sequence joins TRBV7-2 and TRBJ1-6; D is unclear. The CDR3 covers 14 residues. Trimming left V 2 bases short and J 10 bases short, with 12 bases between. Germline V gene sequence: CDR1 SGHTA, CDR2 FQGNSA.

Only a few counts were recorded for this clonotype. This sequence joins TRBV7-2 and TRBJ1-1; D gene unclear. There are 14 residues in the CDR3. CDR1 is SGHTA, CDR2 FQGNSA, per germline. The germline V and J ends were trimmed by 0 bases and 1 base, with 6 bases remaining between them. CDR3 region: CASSLAQPNTEAFF. The CDR3 DNA reads as TGTGCCAGCAGCTTAGCTCAGCCGAACACTGAAGCTTTCTTT. Using reference TRBV7-2 and TRBJ1-1 for the parts outside the CDR3, the full variable domain is GAGVSQSPSNKVTEKGKDVELRCDPISGHTALYWYRQSLGQGLEFLIYFQGNSAPDKSGLPSDRFSAERTGGSVSTLTIQRTQQEDSAVYLCASSLAQPNTEAFFGQGTRLTVV.

There are many counts of this clonotype. The V and J genes are TRBV12-3 or TRBV12-4 and TRBJ2-1; D possibly matches TRBD1 or TRBD2 (7 bases each). Trimming removed 5 bases from V and 3 bases from J, with 17 bases in between. The CDR3 has 16 amino acids. CDR3 residues: CASSPSQGGLYNEQFF. In DNA form, the CDR3 reads TGTGCCAGCAGTCCCTCGCAGGGGGGGCTCTACAATGAGCAGTTCTTC.

The V call is TRBV19, the J call TRBJ2-7, with TRBD2 identical over 7 bases. There are 16 residues in the CDR3. The V gene's germline CDR1 is LNHDA and CDR2 SQIVND (reference sequence). Trimming removed 6 bases from V and 6 bases from J; junction bases left unmatched: 17. The CDR3 loop reads CASSTPPGQSGGEQYF. The CDR3 DNA follows: TGTGCCAGTAGCACCCCGCCGGGGCAGTCGGGGGGCGAGCAGTACTTC.

The rearrangement links TRBV20-1 to TRBJ2-5; 10 bases agree with TRBD2. This CDR3 has 23 residues. After removal of 1 base from V and 5 bases from J, the junction contained 31 bases not matched to a gene. CDR1 and CDR2 (germline): DFQATT, SNEGSKA (reference sequence). This CDR3 is CSARAPPSPQRGGGLVSYETQYF. The CDR3 bases are TGCAGTGCTAGAGCCCCTCCTAGCCCTCAGCGGGGGGGCGGGTTGGTGTCGTATGAGACCCAGTACTTC.

Many counts were recorded for this clonotype. CDR3 amino acids: CASSYGTTYEQYF. DNA for the CDR3: TGTGCCAGCAGCTACGGGACGACCTACGAGCAGTACTTC. V usage is TRBV6-5 and J usage is TRBJ2-7; D possibly matches TRBD1 or TRBD2 (5 bases each). V dropped 6 bases and J dropped 2 bases, with 11 bases sitting between them. CDR3 length: 13 residues. Germline loops: CDR1 MNHEY, CDR2 SVGAGI.

Many counts were recorded for this clonotype. V and J are TRBV7-2 and TRBJ2-5; D is possibly TRBD1 (6 bases). From germline, CDR1 is SGHTA and CDR2 FQGNSA. The CDR3 covers 14 residues. Trimming cost V 5 bases and J 1 base, with 11 bases left between them. In DNA, the CDR3 is TGTGCCAGCAGCACCGGGACACCCCAAGAGACCCAGTACTTC. It encodes CASSTGTPQETQYF.

This clonotype was seen repeatedly, ten times or more. J is TRBJ2-3 and V is TRBV7-2, with TRBD2 identical over 8 bases. CDR1 is SGHTA, CDR2 FQGNSA, per germline. V lost 1 base, J lost 2 bases, and 8 bases stayed unmatched. The CDR3 covers 17 residues. The CDR3 sequence: CASSLGSSGSPTDTQYF. The CDR3 DNA sequence: TGTGCCAGCAGCTTAGGGTCGAGCGGGAGCCCCACAGATACGCAGTATTTT.

This clonotype was seen repeatedly, ten times or more. CDR3 amino acids: CASSTTSGGTDTQYF. The CDR3 nucleotides read TGTGCCAGCAGCACGACTAGCGGGGGAACAGATACGCAGTATTTT. This chain joins TRBV7-2 and TRBJ2-3; 12 bases match TRBD2. V shed 5 bases, J shed 3 bases, and the junction held 3 bases outside the gene matches. This CDR3 has 15 amino acids. Germline assignment: CDR1 SGHTA and CDR2 FQGNSA. Based on the CDR3 plus reference TRBV7-2 and TRBJ2-3, the full variable domain is GAGVSQSPSNKVTEKGKDVELRCDPISGHTALYWYRQSLGQGLEFLIYFQGNSAPDKSGLPSDRFSAERTGGSVSTLTIQRTQQEDSAVYLCASSTTSGGTDTQYFGPGTRLTVL.

The sample holds many counts of this clonotype. The chain recombines TRBV7-2 with TRBJ2-7, with 14 nucleotides matching TRBD2. Germline lookup yields CDR1 SGHTA and CDR2 FQGNSA. V shed 4 bases, J shed 2 bases, and the junction held 4 bases outside the gene matches. The CDR3 length is 16 residues. The CDR3: CASSSMTSGRAYEQYF. The CDR3 nucleotides are TGTGCCAGCAGCTCAATGACTAGCGGGAGGGCCTACGAGCAGTACTTC.

This clonotype was picked up many times. The chain carries TRBV12-3 or TRBV12-4 and TRBJ2-2; weak D call: TRBD2 (6 bases). Deletions cut 5 bases from V and 4 bases from J, with 11 bases between. The length of the CDR3 is 14 residues. As DNA, the CDR3 is TGTGCCAGCAGTGTCGGGGGTACCACCGGGGAGCTGTTTTTT. Its protein product is CASSVGGTTGELFF.

This clonotype was counted ten times or more. J is TRBJ1-1 and V is TRBV24-1, with a tentative D call TRBD1 (5 bases). Germline V gives CDR1 KGHDR, CDR2 SFDVKD. Trimming took off 2 bases at V and 6 bases at J, with 9 bases between the two ends. The CDR3 sequence is 13 residues long. The CDR3 loop reads CATSDSGRPEAFF. For the CDR3, the DNA is TGTGCCACCAGTGATTCAGGGAGGCCTGAAGCTTTCTTT.